This record concerns one T cell receptor beta chain sequence. The entry originates in a study of cytomegalovirus exposure and HLA in healthy donors. CDR3 size: 15 residues. V was clipped by 6 bases and J by 0 bases, with 14 bases between them. Per germline, CDR1 WSHSY and CDR2 SAAADI. Produced via immunoSEQ multiplex PCR; TCRdb's table is partial and in-frame only. Of some 220,000 clones in the sample, 80% to 95% are singletons; the top ten hold 1.1%. The TCR sequence derives from a woman younger than 35 in good health and CMV-seronegative. Sequenced sample: PBMCs. The chain carries TRBV10-2 and TRBJ1-1, with a possible D match to TRBD1 (5 bases). This CDR3 reads CASRPPGRLNTEAFF. CDR3 sequence (DNA): TGCGCCAGCAGGCCCCCAGGGCGGCTGAACACTGAAGCTTTCTTT.